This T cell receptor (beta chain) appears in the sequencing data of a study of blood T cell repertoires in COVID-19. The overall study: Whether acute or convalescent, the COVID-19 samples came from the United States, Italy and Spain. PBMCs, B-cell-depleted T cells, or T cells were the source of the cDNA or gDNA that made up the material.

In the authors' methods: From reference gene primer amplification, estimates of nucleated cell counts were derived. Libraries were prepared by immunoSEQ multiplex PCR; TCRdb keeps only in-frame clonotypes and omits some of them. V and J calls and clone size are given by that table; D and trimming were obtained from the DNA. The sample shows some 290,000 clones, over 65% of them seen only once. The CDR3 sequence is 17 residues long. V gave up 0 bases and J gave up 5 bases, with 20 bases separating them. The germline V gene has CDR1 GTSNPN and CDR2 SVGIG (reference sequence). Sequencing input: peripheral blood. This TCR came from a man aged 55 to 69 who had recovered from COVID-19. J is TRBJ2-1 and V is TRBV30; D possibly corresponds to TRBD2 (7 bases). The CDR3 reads CAWSVRVLGGGHNEQFF. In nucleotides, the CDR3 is TGTGCCTGGAGTGTACGGGTCCTGGGCGGGGGCCACAATGAGCAGTTCTTC.